The 13 T cell receptor beta chains below were found in one sample sequenced in a study of blood T cells in healthy people across ages. The authors ran a second PCR of roughly 6 to 12 cycles using a sample-barcoded 5' primer and a J-beta primer mix. Via MiXCR, TCRdb re-called the 5' RACE reads, giving one row per CDR3 protein. The sample records 1.5 million to 2 million distinct CDR3 sequences, about 50% being singletons. Sequencing was carried out using blood. The receptor set was obtained from a woman aged 40-49 years in good health.

The table lists this clonotype with a few counts. The rearrangement links TRBV25-1 to TRBJ1-1; 9 bases are shared with TRBD1. The germline CDR1 and CDR2 sequences are MGHDK and SYGVNS. The CDR3 has 13 amino acids. V lost 8 bases to trimming and J lost 1 base; unmatched junction nucleotides: 2. The CDR3 sequence: CASLDRGNTEAFF. The CDR3 DNA sequence: TGTGCCAGCTTGGACAGGGGGAACACTGAAGCTTTCTTT.

This chain joins TRBV24-1 and TRBJ2-1; 11 bases are shared with TRBD1. The germline V gene has CDR1 KGHDR and CDR2 SFDVKD. This CDR3 contains 15 residues. The J segment lost 10 bases and the V segment lost 7 bases, leaving 11 bases of the junction unmatched. This chain's CDR3 is CATSKSGTGGWEQFF. CDR3 nucleotides: TGTGCCACCAGCAAATCCGGGACAGGGGGTTGGGAGCAGTTCTTC.

The genes are TRBV6-6 and TRBJ1-4; TRBD1 might be the D (5 bases). Germline V lookup: CDR1 MNHNY, CDR2 SVGAGI (reference sequence). V lost 1 base and J 7 bases, leaving 16 bases between the germline ends. The CDR3 length is 16 residues. CDR3 sequence (DNA): TGTGCCAGCAGTTACTTAGGGAGGGACCAGGGTGAAAAACTGTTTTTT. Its translation: CASSYLGRDQGEKLFF.

This clonotype was observed a few times. This chain joins TRBV20-1 and TRBJ2-1, with D possibly matching TRBD2 (7 bases). CDR3 length equals 14 residues. In germline, CDR1 is DFQATT, CDR2 SNEGSKA (reference sequence). V was shortened by 3 bases and J by 3 bases, with 12 bases between the two germline ends. This CDR3 is CSARPGGFYNEQFF. DNA of the CDR3: TGCAGTGCTAGGCCGGGGGGCTTCTACAATGAGCAGTTCTTC.

The chain recombines TRBV4-2 with TRBJ2-3; D might be TRBD1 (6 bases). The CDR3 loop spans 18 amino acids. Germline V gene data show CDR1 as LGHNA and CDR2 as YNFKEQ. V shed 1 base and J shed 4 bases, with 21 bases lying between them. The DNA for the CDR3 is TGTGCCAGCAGCCAAGCCCTACCAGGTTCGGGACATTCAGATACGCAGTATTTT. Protein product: CASSQALPGSGHSDTQYF.

Regarding this clonotype: It may be a read error: a sequence one base away is much more abundant. The chain recombines TRBV7-9 with TRBJ2-5; D is unresolved. Germline lookup yields CDR1 SEHNR and CDR2 FQNEAQ (reference sequence). Trimming shortened V by 5 bases and J by 3 bases, and 10 bases separated the two germline ends. The CDR3 has 13 amino acids. The CDR3 DNA reads as TGTGCCAGCAGCGTAGTGCCGGAAGAGACCCAGTACTTC. Its protein is CASSVVPEETQYF. Combining the CDR3 with reference TRBV7-9 and TRBJ2-5 gives the whole variable domain DTGVSQNPRHKITKRGQNVTFRCDPISEHNRLYWYRQTLGQGPEFLTYFQNEAQLEKSRLLSDRFSAERPKGSFSTLEIQRTEQGDSAMYLCASSVVPEETQYFGPGTRLLVL.

This clonotype was seen a single time. The V gene is TRBV15, the J gene TRBJ2-3; possibly TRBD1 for D (6 bases). In germline, CDR1 is LNHNV, CDR2 YYDKDF (reference sequence). The CDR3 length is 15 residues. Trimming shortened V by 3 bases and J by 4 bases, and 14 bases separated the two germline ends. CDR3 DNA: TGTGCCACCAGCAGCGACAGGTACACTTCAGATACGCAGTATTTT. Protein: CATSSDRYTSDTQYF.

In this sample, this clonotype turned up a few times. The rearrangement uses TRBV20-1 and TRBJ2-5, with D possibly being TRBD2 (5 bases). CDR1 and CDR2 from the germline V gene are DFQATT and SNEGSKA (reference sequence). The CDR3 loop spans 12 amino acids. Trimming took 6 bases from V and 5 from J, leaving 13 bases between them. The CDR3 bases are TGCAGTGCGGATACTAGTGTGGAGACCCAGTACTTC. Protein sequence: CSADTSVETQYF.

This rearrangement joins TRBV7-2 to TRBJ2-5; 10 bases fit TRBD2. CDR3 length equals 15 residues. Germline lookup yields CDR1 SGHTA and CDR2 FQGNSA. The V segment lost 2 bases and the J segment 4 bases; nucleotides outside the gene matches: 4. The CDR3 coding sequence is TGTGCCAGCAGCTTAAGAAGCGGGGGGGGAGAGACCCAGTACTTC. This translates into CASSLRSGGGETQYF.

About this clonotype: At one boundary the junction diverges from the germline segment, which might be a read error. V usage is TRBV27 and J usage is TRBJ2-7, with D unresolved. The CDR3 length is 13 residues. Germline V gene lookup returns CDR1 MNHEY and CDR2 SMNVEV (reference sequence). This CDR3 is CASSVSRQDEQYF. The DNA of the CDR3 is TGTGCCAGCAGTGTATCAAGGCAGGACGAGCAGTACTTC.

This clonotype was seen a handful of times. The chain joins TRBV7-2 to TRBJ1-2, with 7 bases that match TRBD1. Per germline, CDR1 SGHTA and CDR2 FQGNSA. The V and J ends lost 1 base and 4 bases, in that order; junction bases with no gene match: 12. The CDR3 has 17 amino acids. CDR3 sequence reads: CASSLVGRGELGYGYTF. Written as DNA, the CDR3 is TGTGCCAGCAGCTTAGTAGGCAGGGGGGAGCTAGGCTATGGCTACACCTTC. The full variable domain, its missing parts supplied by reference TRBV7-2 and TRBJ1-2, is GAGVSQSPSNKVTEKGKDVELRCDPISGHTALYWYRQSLGQGLEFLIYFQGNSAPDKSGLPSDRFSAERTGGSVSTLTIQRTQQEDSAVYLCASSLVGRGELGYGYTFGSGTRLTVV.

In its sample, this clonotype was seen a few times. The chain couples TRBV7-2 to TRBJ2-3, with D perhaps matching TRBD2 (7 bases). Germline CDR1 reads SGHTA; CDR2 reads FQGNSA. This CDR3 comprises 15 residues. V dropped 3 bases and J dropped 2 bases, with 12 bases sitting between them. The CDR3: CASSLRGPNTDTQYF. In DNA, the CDR3 is TGTGCCAGCAGCTTGCGGGGGCCAAACACAGATACGCAGTATTTT.

This sequence joins TRBV4-1 and TRBJ1-2, with D possibly being TRBD1 (6 bases). This CDR3 has 16 residues. V was trimmed by 0 bases and J by 0 bases, leaving 11 bases between them. Germline V CDR1 and CDR2: MGHRA, YSYEKL. The chain's CDR3 is CASSQDRTASNYGYTF. CDR3 DNA: TGCGCCAGCAGCCAAGACAGGACAGCATCTAACTATGGCTACACCTTC.